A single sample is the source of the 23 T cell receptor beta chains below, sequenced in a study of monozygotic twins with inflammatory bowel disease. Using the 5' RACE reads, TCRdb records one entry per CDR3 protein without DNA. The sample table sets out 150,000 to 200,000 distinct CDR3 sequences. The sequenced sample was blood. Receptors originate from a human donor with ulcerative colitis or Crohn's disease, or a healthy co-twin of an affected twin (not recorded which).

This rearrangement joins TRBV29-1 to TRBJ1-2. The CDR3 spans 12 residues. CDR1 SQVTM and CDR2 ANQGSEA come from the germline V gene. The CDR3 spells CSVESGTYGYTF.

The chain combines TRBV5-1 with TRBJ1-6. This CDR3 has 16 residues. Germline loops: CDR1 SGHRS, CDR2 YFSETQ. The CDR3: CASSSDSRAYNSPLHF. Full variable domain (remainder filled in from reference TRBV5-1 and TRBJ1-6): KAGVTQTPRYLIKTRGQQVTLSCSPISGHRSVSWYQQTPGQGLQFLFEYFSETQRNKGNFPGRFSGRQFSNSRSEMNVSTLELGDSALYLCASSSDSRAYNSPLHFGNGTRLTVT.

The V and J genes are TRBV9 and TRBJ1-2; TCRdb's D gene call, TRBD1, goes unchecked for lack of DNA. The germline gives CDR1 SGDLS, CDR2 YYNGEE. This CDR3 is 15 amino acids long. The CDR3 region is CGSSVAGTGVYGYTF.

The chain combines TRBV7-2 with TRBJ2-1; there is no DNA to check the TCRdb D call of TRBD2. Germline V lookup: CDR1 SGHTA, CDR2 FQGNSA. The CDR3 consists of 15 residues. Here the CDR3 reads CASSLTGLSYNEQFF.

CDR3 amino acids: CASSPSFSALAKNIQYF. The V and J genes are TRBV11-2 and TRBJ2-4. Germline CDR1 is SGHAT and CDR2 is FQNNGV. The CDR3 has 17 residues.

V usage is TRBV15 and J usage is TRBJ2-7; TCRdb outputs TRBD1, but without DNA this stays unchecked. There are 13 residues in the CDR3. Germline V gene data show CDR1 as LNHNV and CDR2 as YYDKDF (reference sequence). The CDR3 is CATSRQGSYEQYF.

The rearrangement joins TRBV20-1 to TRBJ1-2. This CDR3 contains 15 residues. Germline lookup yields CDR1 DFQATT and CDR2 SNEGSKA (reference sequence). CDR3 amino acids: CSARVLMGPPSGYTF.

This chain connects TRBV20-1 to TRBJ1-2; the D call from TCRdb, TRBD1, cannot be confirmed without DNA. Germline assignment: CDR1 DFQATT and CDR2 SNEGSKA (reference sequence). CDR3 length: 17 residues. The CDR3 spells CSARPPPGQGAEYGYTF.

CDR3 loop: CATSDPRGTNEKLFF. J is TRBJ1-4 and V is TRBV24-1. The germline V gene has CDR1 KGHDR and CDR2 SFDVKD. The CDR3 length is 15 residues.

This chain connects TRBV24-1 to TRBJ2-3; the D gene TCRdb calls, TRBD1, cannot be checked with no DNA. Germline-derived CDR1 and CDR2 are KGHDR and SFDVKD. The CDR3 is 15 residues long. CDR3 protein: CATSDAGQGRDTQYF.

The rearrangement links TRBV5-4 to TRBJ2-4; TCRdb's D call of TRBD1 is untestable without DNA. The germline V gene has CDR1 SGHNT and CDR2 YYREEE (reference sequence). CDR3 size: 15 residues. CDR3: CASSLTGEAGSIQYF. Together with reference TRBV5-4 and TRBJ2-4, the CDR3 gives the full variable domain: ETGVTQSPTHLIKTRGQQVTLRCSSQSGHNTVSWYQQALGQGPQFIFQYYREEENGRGNFPPRFSGLQFPNYSSELNVNALELDDSALYLCASSLTGEAGSIQYFGAGTRLSVL.

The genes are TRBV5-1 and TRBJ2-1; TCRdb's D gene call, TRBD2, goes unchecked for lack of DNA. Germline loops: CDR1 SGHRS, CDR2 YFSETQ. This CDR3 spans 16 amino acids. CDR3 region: CASSSPAGLSYNEQFF. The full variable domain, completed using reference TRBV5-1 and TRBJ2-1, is KAGVTQTPRYLIKTRGQQVTLSCSPISGHRSVSWYQQTPGQGLQFLFEYFSETQRNKGNFPGRFSGRQFSNSRSEMNVSTLELGDSALYLCASSSPAGLSYNEQFFGPGTRLTVL.

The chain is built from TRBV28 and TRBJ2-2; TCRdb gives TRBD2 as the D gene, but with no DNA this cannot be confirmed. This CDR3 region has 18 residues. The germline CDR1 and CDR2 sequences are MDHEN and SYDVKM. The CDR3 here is CASRPPVGLAGRTGELFF.

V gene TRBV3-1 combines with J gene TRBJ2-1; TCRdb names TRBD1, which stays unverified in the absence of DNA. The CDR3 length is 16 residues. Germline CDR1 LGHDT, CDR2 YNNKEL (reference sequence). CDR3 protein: CASSQRAQGVYNEQFF.

This CDR3 is CASRPTGIVGETQYF. V gene TRBV7-2 combines with J gene TRBJ2-5; checking the TCRdb D call of TRBD1 is not possible without DNA. The CDR3 is 15 amino acids. Germline values: CDR1 SGHTA, CDR2 FQGNSA.

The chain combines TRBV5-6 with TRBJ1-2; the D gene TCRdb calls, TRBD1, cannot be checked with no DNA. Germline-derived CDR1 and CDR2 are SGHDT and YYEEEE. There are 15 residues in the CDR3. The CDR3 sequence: CASSPLGRNNYGYTF.

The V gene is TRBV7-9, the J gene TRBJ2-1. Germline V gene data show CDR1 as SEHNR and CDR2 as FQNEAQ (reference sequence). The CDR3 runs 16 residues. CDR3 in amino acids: CASSRPKAGAHNEQFF. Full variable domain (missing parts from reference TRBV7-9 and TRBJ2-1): DTGVSQNPRHKITKRGQNVTFRCDPISEHNRLYWYRQTLGQGPEFLTYFQNEAQLEKSRLLSDRFSAERPKGSFSTLEIQRTEQGDSAMYLCASSRPKAGAHNEQFFGPGTRLTVL.

The CDR3 sequence: CASSLPVPNEQFF. The chain employs TRBV7-2 and TRBJ2-1; TCRdb indicates TRBD2, and absent DNA this call remains unverified. Germline lookup yields CDR1 SGHTA and CDR2 FQGNSA. The CDR3 has 13 amino acids.

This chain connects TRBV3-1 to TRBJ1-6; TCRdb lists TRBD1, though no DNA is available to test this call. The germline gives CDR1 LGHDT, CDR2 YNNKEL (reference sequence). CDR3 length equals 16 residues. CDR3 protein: CASSQKGGTGYSPLHF. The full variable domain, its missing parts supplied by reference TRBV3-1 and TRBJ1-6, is DTAVSQTPKYLVTQMGNDKSIKCEQNLGHDTMYWYKQDSKKFLKIMFSYNNKELIINETVPNRFSPKSPDKAHLNLHINSLELGDSAVYFCASSQKGGTGYSPLHFGNGTRLTVT.

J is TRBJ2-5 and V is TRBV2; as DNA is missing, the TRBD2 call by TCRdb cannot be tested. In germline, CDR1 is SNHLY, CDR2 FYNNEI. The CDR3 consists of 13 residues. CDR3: CASSGTEEETQYF.

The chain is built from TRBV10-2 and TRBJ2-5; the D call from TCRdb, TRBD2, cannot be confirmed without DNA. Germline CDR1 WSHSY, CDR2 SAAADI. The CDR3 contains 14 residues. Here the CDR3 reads CASTSGATKETQYF.

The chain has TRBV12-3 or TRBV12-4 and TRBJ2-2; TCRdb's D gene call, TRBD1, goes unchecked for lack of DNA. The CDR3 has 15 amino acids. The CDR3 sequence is CASSLPPGLTGELFF.

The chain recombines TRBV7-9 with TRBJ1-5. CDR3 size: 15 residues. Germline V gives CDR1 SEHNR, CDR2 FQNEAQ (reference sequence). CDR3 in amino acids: CASSPSQGPYQPQHF.